The 23 T cell receptor beta chains below come from one sample, sequenced in a study of blood T cell repertoires in COVID-19. Sequenced by immunoSEQ multiplex PCR; TCRdb stores in-frame clones only, minus some. The profile shows about 220,000 clones, 70% to 90% of them singletons. The sequencing input was PBMCs or T cells enriched from blood (not recorded which). Receptor source: a woman in her forties or fifties with acute COVID-19.

The chain's CDR3 is CASSAPPQDTTYEQYF. The DNA for the CDR3 is TGTGCCAGCAGTGCCCCACCACAAGACACCACCTACGAGCAGTACTTC. The chain uses TRBV2 and TRBJ2-7; no clear D gene. This CDR3 has 16 amino acids. Germline CDR1 SNHLY, CDR2 FYNNEI. Trimming cost V 4 bases and J 2 bases, with 18 bases left between them. Filled out from reference TRBV2 and TRBJ2-7, the complete variable domain reads EPEVTQTPSHQVTQMGQEVILRCVPISNHLYFYWYRQILGQKVEFLVSFYNNEISEKSEIFDDQFSVERPDGSNFTLKIRSTKLEDSAMYFCASSAPPQDTTYEQYFGPGTRLTVT.

This clone turned up a few times. This sequence joins TRBV4-2 and TRBJ2-2; TRBD2 agrees at 16 bases. The CDR3 contains 17 residues. V lost 3 bases and J lost 7; bases outside the gene matches: 5. Germline CDR1 and CDR2: LGHNA and YNFKEQ. The CDR3 DNA reads as TGTGCCAGCAGCCACGGGGGACTAGCGGGAGGGGTCGGGGAGCTGTTTTTT. Protein product: CASSHGGLAGGVGELFF.

The chain links TRBV6-4 to TRBJ1-5; a possible D gene is TRBD1 (5 bases). Trimming shortened V by 2 bases and J by 6 bases, and 8 bases separated the two germline ends. In germline, CDR1 is MRHNA, CDR2 SNTAGT. The CDR3 is made up of 13 amino acids. The CDR3 is CASSDGGGQPQHF. DNA of the CDR3: TGTGCCAGCAGTGACGGGGGAGGTCAGCCCCAGCATTTT.

This clone turned up a few times. CDR3 region: CASSFTPGTPLEQYF. Here the CDR3 DNA reads TGCGCCAGCAGCTTTACCCCCGGGACTCCCCTGGAGCAGTACTTC. The chain is built from TRBV5-1 and TRBJ2-7; D possibly corresponds to TRBD2 (6 bases). V was shortened by 2 bases and J by 7 bases, with 19 bases between the two germline ends. The CDR3 spans 15 residues. Germline V gene data show CDR1 as SGHRS and CDR2 as YFSETQ.

This chain joins TRBV10-3 and TRBJ2-3; D remains ambiguous. The CDR3 has 13 residues. The germline V gene encodes CDR1 ENHRY and CDR2 SYGVKD. Trimming stripped 4 bases from V and 6 bases from J, with 11 bases between. The CDR3 coding sequence is TGTGCCATCAGTGTTTCAGGTCGGGATACGCAGTATTTT. It encodes CAISVSGRDTQYF.

The CDR3 here is CASSFNDSPLHF. The DNA of the CDR3 is TGCGCCAGCAGCTTTAATGATTCACCCCTCCACTTT. This rearrangement joins TRBV5-1 to TRBJ1-6, with no clear D. The V and J ends lost 2 bases and 8 bases respectively, with 5 bases between them. The CDR3 loop spans 12 amino acids. CDR1 is SGHRS, CDR2 YFSETQ, per germline. Full variable domain (rest looked up from reference TRBV5-1 and TRBJ1-6): KAGVTQTPRYLIKTRGQQVTLSCSPISGHRSVSWYQQTPGQGLQFLFEYFSETQRNKGNFPGRFSGRQFSNSRSEMNVSTLELGDSALYLCASSFNDSPLHFGNGTRLTVT.

V is TRBV5-4 and J is TRBJ2-6; D is uncertain. Deletions cut 4 bases from V and 0 bases from J, with 17 bases between. The CDR3 covers 18 residues. CDR1 and CDR2 (germline): SGHNT, YYREEE (reference sequence). CDR3 sequence (DNA): TGTGCCAGCAGCCGACCCCAGGTCCTCCTCTCTGGGGCCAACGTCCTGACTTTC. Translation: CASSRPQVLLSGANVLTF.

The chain has TRBV18 and TRBJ1-4; D perhaps matches TRBD1 (6 bases). CDR1 is KGHSH, CDR2 LQKENI, per germline. The ends were cut back, 3 bases at V and 6 bases at J, with 14 bases in the middle. This CDR3 is built from 15 residues. CDR3 DNA sequence: TGTGCCAGCTCACCCGCGGGGGCACCTGATGAAAAACTGTTTTTT. Translating it yields CASSPAGAPDEKLFF.

V is TRBV28 and J is TRBJ2-5; 13 bases agree with TRBD2. Germline CDR1 reads MDHEN; CDR2 reads SYDVKM. The V gene end was trimmed by 7 bases and the J gene end by 3 bases; junction bases not matched to a gene: 8. This CDR3 has 16 amino acids. The CDR3 protein is CASTLAGGGRKETQYF. The CDR3 DNA reads TGTGCCAGCACACTAGCGGGAGGGGGGAGAAAAGAGACCCAGTACTTC.

A single count supports this clone. The CDR3 sequence: CSVDERGGNTIYF. The CDR3 DNA follows: TGCAGCGTTGATGAAAGGGGTGGAAACACCATATATTTT. The chain uses TRBV29-1 and TRBJ1-3, with a tentative D call TRBD1 (5 bases). There are 13 residues in the CDR3. Germline values: CDR1 SQVTM, CDR2 ANQGSEA. The V gene lost 3 bases and the J gene lost 3 bases, with 9 bases spanning the gap. The entire variable domain, with the rest obtained from reference TRBV29-1 and TRBJ1-3, is as follows: SAVISQKPSRDICQRGTSLTIQCQVDSQVTMMFWYRQQPGQSLTLIATANQGSEATYESGFVIDKFPISRPNLTFSTLTVSNMSPEDSSIYLCSVDERGGNTIYFGEGSWLTVV.

V is TRBV7-7 and J is TRBJ2-3; a weak D match, TRBD2 (6 bases). CDR3 length: 15 amino acids. CDR1 is SSHAT, CDR2 FNYEAQ, per germline (reference sequence). CDR3 sequence: CASALGSGATDTQYF. The CDR3 DNA sequence: TGTGCTAGCGCCCTGGGTAGCGGAGCCACAGATACGCAGTATTTT. The variable domain in full, completed from reference TRBV7-7 and TRBJ2-3, reads GAGVSQSPRYKVTKRGQDVTLRCDPISSHATLYWYQQALGQGPEFLTYFNYEAQPDKSGLPSDRFSAERPEGSISTLTIQRTEQRDSAMYRCASALGSGATDTQYFGPGTRLTVL.

V and J are TRBV10-3 and TRBJ1-4; maybe TRBD1 (6 bases). This CDR3 spans 13 amino acids. With 6 bases removed from V and 4 bases from J, the gap between germline ends came to 9 bases. Germline CDR1 reads ENHRY; CDR2 reads SYGVKD. CDR3 in DNA: TGTGCCATCAGAGGGGGGGATAATGAAAAACTGTTTTTT. It is translated as CAIRGGDNEKLFF.

The chain carries TRBV28 and TRBJ1-3; D is undetermined. There are 14 residues in the CDR3. Trimming left V 6 bases short and J 2 bases short, with 11 bases between. Germline-derived CDR1 and CDR2 are MDHEN and SYDVKM. The CDR3 loop is CASSLTRAGNTIYF. The CDR3 nucleotides are TGTGCCAGCAGCCTCACTAGGGCTGGAAACACCATATATTTT.

Concerning this clone: A read error is likely here: a far larger clone is one base away. CDR3 in amino acids: CASSGREGWDTQYF. CDR3 nucleotides: TGTGCCAGCAGCGGGCGGGAGGGGTGGGATACGCAGTATTTT. The chain uses TRBV7-2 and TRBJ2-3; 9 bases are shared with TRBD2. The CDR3 runs 14 residues. V dropped 5 bases and J dropped 6; count of bases not matched to a gene: 6. Germline CDR1 SGHTA, CDR2 FQGNSA.

Only a few counts were recorded for this clone. The rearrangement links TRBV6-5 to TRBJ2-7; D not resolved. V shed 9 bases and J shed 0 bases, with 15 bases lying between them. From germline, CDR1 is MNHEY and CDR2 SVGAGI. The CDR3 sequence is 14 residues long. CDR3 sequence (DNA): TGTGCCAGTACGACCGCAGGCATCTCCTACGAGCAGTACTTC. Its protein is CASTTAGISYEQYF.

The J gene is TRBJ1-5, the V gene TRBV28, with 8 bases that match TRBD1. The ends lost 8 bases at V and 6 bases at J; junction bases unmatched: 15. This CDR3 is 16 amino acids long. In germline, CDR1 is MDHEN, CDR2 SYDVKM. The CDR3 DNA is TGTGCCAGCTGGACTAGGACAGGGTCTGACCGTCAGCCCCAGCATTTT. Its protein is CASWTRTGSDRQPQHF. Using reference TRBV28 and TRBJ1-5 for the parts outside the CDR3, the full variable domain is DVKVTQSSRYLVKRTGEKVFLECVQDMDHENMFWYRQDPGLGLRLIYFSYDVKMKEKGDIPEGYSVSREKKERFSLILESASTNQTSMYLCASWTRTGSDRQPQHFGDGTRLSIL.

CDR3 sequence (DNA): TGTGCCAGCAGTGACCCGACAGGGCCGTTCTTC. It codes for CASSDPTGPFF. The chain carries TRBV6-1 and TRBJ2-1, with 7 bases aligning to TRBD1. The germline V gene has CDR1 MNHNS and CDR2 SASEGT. The CDR3 is made up of 11 amino acids. V was clipped by 3 bases and J by 15 bases; unmatched bases: 5.

The gene calls are TRBV5-1 and TRBJ2-3; tentatively, D is TRBD2 (6 bases). CDR3 length equals 17 residues. CDR1 and CDR2 from the germline V gene are SGHRS and YFSETQ. The V and J ends lost 0 bases and 1 base respectively, with 15 bases between them. This CDR3 reads CASSLGHLAPGTDTQYF. Here the CDR3 DNA reads TGCGCCAGCAGCTTGGGGCATCTAGCGCCGGGCACAGATACGCAGTATTTT.

V gene TRBV9 combines with J gene TRBJ2-6, with a tentative D call TRBD1 (5 bases). Trimming stripped 7 bases from V and 3 bases from J, with 11 bases between. Germline CDR1 is SGDLS and CDR2 is YYNGEE. The CDR3 sequence is 14 residues long. CDR3 sequence: CASGHLGGANVLTF. DNA of the CDR3: TGTGCCAGCGGACACTTGGGTGGGGCCAACGTCCTGACTTTC.

The J gene is TRBJ1-1, the V gene TRBV27; a weak D match, TRBD1 (5 bases). V shed 5 bases and J shed 4 bases, with 8 bases lying between them. Germline assignment: CDR1 MNHEY and CDR2 SMNVEV (reference sequence). The CDR3 runs 12 residues. CDR3 sequence reads: CASSQGVTEAFF. Written as DNA, the CDR3 is TGTGCCAGCAGTCAAGGGGTCACTGAAGCTTTCTTT.

V usage is TRBV6-5 and J usage is TRBJ2-7; TRBD1 agrees at 7 bases. The germline V gene has CDR1 MNHEY and CDR2 SVGAGI. CDR3 length equals 13 residues. Trimming took 4 bases from V and 2 from J; bases not matched to a gene: 2. For the CDR3, the DNA is TGTGCCAGCAGTTTAGGGGGCCCCTACGAGCAGTACTTC. The encoded protein is CASSLGGPYEQYF.

The chain has TRBV7-2 and TRBJ2-3; 15 bases map to TRBD2. The CDR3 runs 15 residues. The germline gives CDR1 SGHTA, CDR2 FQGNSA. Losses at the gene ends were 10 bases for V and 3 bases for J; bases not matched to a gene: 5. CDR3 DNA: TGTGCCACTGGACTAGCGGGAGGGAGGACAGATACGCAGTATTTT. This gives the protein CATGLAGGRTDTQYF.

The V and J genes are TRBV7-6 and TRBJ2-5; D is undetermined. The V and J ends lost 7 bases and 1 base respectively, with 16 bases between them. Germline V gene data show CDR1 as SGHVS and CDR2 as FNYEAQ. There are 15 residues in the CDR3. The CDR3 protein is CASTQTGVFQETQYF. CDR3 in DNA: TGTGCCAGCACCCAGACGGGTGTCTTCCAAGAGACCCAGTACTTC.